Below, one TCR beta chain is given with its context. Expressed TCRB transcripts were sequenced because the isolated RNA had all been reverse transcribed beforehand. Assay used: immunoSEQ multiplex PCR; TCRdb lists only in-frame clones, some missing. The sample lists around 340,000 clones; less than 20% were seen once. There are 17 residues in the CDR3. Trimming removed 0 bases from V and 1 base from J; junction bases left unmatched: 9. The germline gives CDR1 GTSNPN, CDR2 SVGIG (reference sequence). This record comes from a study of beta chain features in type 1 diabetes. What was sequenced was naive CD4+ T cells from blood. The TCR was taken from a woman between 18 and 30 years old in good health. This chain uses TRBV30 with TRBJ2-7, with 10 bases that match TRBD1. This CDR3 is CAWSVPGQGPRSYEQYF. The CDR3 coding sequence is TGTGCCTGGAGTGTACCGGGACAGGGGCCCAGGTCCTACGAGCAGTACTTC.